The subject of this entry is one T cell receptor (beta chain). The sample is drawn from a study of blood T cell repertoires in COVID-19. V lost 3 bases to trimming and J lost 0 bases, with 14 bases between them. The CDR3 has 16 amino acids. Germline CDR1 reads LGHDT; CDR2 reads YNNKEL (reference sequence). Sequencing used immunoSEQ multiplex PCR; TCRdb keeps in-frame clones, though not all of them. The data hold approximately 240,000 clones, with approximately 83% observed a single time. This sequence joins TRBV3-1 (or the pseudogene TRBV3-2) and TRBJ1-1, with a possible D match to TRBD1 (6 bases). The sequenced sample was peripheral blood. The TCR originated in a woman aged 30 to 39 who had recovered from COVID-19. The CDR3 bases are TGTGCCAGCAGCCAGGCCCGACAGGAGATGAACACTGAAGCTTTCTTT. It yields the protein CASSQARQEMNTEAFF.